Presented here are 2 T cell receptor gamma chains from one specimen sequenced in a study of intestinal T cells in coeliac disease. Each case's genomic DNA was extracted from ten roughly 5.4-µm formalin-fixed paraffin-embedded scrolls. LymphoTrack primers amplified TRG sequences from roughly 190 ng of biopsy DNA. TCRdb re-identified clones in the multiplex PCR reads via CATT. The sample holds a few hundred gamma-chain clones; approximately 55% are singletons and the top ten take roughly 40%. The sample comprised a duodenal biopsy. Receptors originate from a human donor who served as a control with a normal duodenal biopsy, not a healthy volunteer.

The J gene is TRGJP1, the V gene TRGV10. TRGV10 is assigned to the ORF class and has an uncertain function. Trimming cost V 8 bases and J 10 bases; bases outside gene matches: 11. The CDR3 consists of 13 residues. CDR3 in DNA: TGTGCTGCGTGGGACCCACTGGTTTGGTTCAAGATATTT. This translates into CAAWDPLVWFKIF.

This clone occurred a few times. TCRdb's entry gives the protein of a much larger clone, which mismatches this DNA's translation at residue 9, likely from a read error; the protein reported here is translated from the DNA. The chain joins TRGV10 to TRGJP1. Being an ORF, TRGV10 has a function that is uncertain. The J segment lost 2 bases and the V segment lost 8 bases, leaving 18 bases of the junction unmatched. The CDR3 sequence is 18 residues long. CDR3 loop: CAAWDYTLPRTTGWFKIF. CDR3 in DNA: TGTGCTGCGTGGGATTATACCCTCCCGAGAACCACTGGTTGGTTCAAGATATTT.